This T cell receptor (beta chain) is drawn from a study of identical twins. TCRdb used MiXCR to reprocess the 5' RACE reads, holding one entry per CDR3 protein. The sample shows roughly 630,000 distinct CDR3 sequences, roughly 7.2% of them seen only once. Note on this clonotype: No antigen is known for it.

This CDR3 has 15 amino acids. Germline CDR1 and CDR2: MGHRA and YSYEKL. Trimming took off 1 base at V and 3 bases at J, with 10 bases between the two ends. Findings and caveats of the study: Without tracking the same donors, conclusions rested on cross-sectional statistical analysis. For monozygotic twins, models underestimated out-of-frame TCR alpha sharing. Zero-insertion findings could be partly confounded by invariant cells (MAIT and iNKT cells).

Separately, the same data were catalogued under a study of yellow fever vaccine responses in identical twins.

V is TRBV4-1 and J is TRBJ1-5; no firm D call. Material for sequencing was PBMCs. This sequence was found in a young woman in good health. The CDR3 protein is CASSQGANNNQPQHF. DNA of the CDR3: TGCGCCAGCAGCCAAGGGGCCAATAACAATCAGCCCCAGCATTTT.